The clone carrying this TCR beta chain was observed at least ten times. Its antigen is undetermined. The data stem from a study of T cells in Graves' hyperthyroidism and ophthalmopathy. Study results and caveats: Through a model of 13 V-J features, ophthalmopathy was separated from stable hyperthyroidism.

RNA transcripts served as the template for amplifying TCR beta CDR3 regions. Researchers ran a first-round RT-PCR on the TCR CDR3 using the HTBI primer set. TCRdb redid the calling of the multiplex PCR reads with MiXCR, one entry per CDR3 protein. The sample carries approximately 480,000 distinct CDR3 sequences, 20% recorded once. Researchers defined stable Graves' hyperthyroidism as no ophthalmopathy progression within 18 months. Newly diagnosed hyperthyroidism, duration under 2 months, in patients aged 18 to 65. Unmatched junction bases numbered 6, after V lost 5 bases and J lost 5 bases. CDR3 length: 15 residues.

The sequenced sample was blood. The receptor's source is a man aged 18 to 35 with Graves' hyperthyroidism. J is TRBJ1-5 and V is TRBV12-3 or TRBV12-4; TRBD1 matches at 10 bases. This CDR3 is CASSPGTGAYQPQHF. The CDR3 nucleotides read TGTGCCAGCAGTCCCGGGACAGGGGCTTATCAGCCCCAGCATTTT.